This T cell receptor (beta chain) was captured by sequencing in a study of blood T cell repertoires in COVID-19. Study context: The United States, Italy and Spain provided the acute and convalescent COVID-19 samples. Sources were T cells, B-cell-depleted T cells, or PBMCs; the material itself was cDNA or gDNA.

The V gene's germline CDR1 is MDHEN and CDR2 SYDVKM. The germline V and J ends were trimmed by 6 bases and 0 bases, with 16 bases remaining between them. CDR3 size: 16 residues. Authors' methods: Reference gene primers were amplified, and this amplification served to estimate nucleated cell counts. Some clones are missing from TCRdb's copy, which holds only in-frame ones; the method was immunoSEQ multiplex PCR. That table furnishes V, J and clone size, whereas the DNA furnished D and trimming. The table lists roughly 330,000 clones, roughly 88% of them singletons. The chain joins TRBV28 to TRBJ2-3, with D possibly TRBD1 on 6 matching bases. The clonotype was recovered from a woman aged 45 to 65 with active or convalescent COVID-19. The sample consisted of peripheral blood. CDR3 sequence (DNA): TGTGCCAGCAGACCGTCCGGGACAACTAGCACAGATACGCAGTATTTT. Translated, it gives CASRPSGTTSTDTQYF.